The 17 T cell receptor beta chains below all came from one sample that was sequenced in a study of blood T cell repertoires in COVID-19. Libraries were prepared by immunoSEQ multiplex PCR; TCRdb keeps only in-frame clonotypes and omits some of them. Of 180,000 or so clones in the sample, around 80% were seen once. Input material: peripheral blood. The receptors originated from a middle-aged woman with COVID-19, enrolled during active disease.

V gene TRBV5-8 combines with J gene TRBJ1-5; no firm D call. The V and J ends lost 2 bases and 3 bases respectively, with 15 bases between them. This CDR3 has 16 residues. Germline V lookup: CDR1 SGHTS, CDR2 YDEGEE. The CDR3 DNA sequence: TGTGCCAGCAGCTTAAGAACGGGAGCTGACAATCAGCCCCAGCATTTT. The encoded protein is CASSLRTGADNQPQHF. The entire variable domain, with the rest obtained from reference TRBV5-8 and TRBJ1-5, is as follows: EAGVTQSPTHLIKTRGQQATLRCSPISGHTSVYWYQQALGLGLQFLLWYDEGEERNRGNFPPRFSGRQFPNYSSELNVNALELEDSALYLCASSLRTGADNQPQHFGDGTRLSIL.

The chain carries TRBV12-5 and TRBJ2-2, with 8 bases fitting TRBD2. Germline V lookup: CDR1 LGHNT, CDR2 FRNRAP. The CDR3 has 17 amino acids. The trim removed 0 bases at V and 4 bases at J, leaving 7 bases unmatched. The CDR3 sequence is CASGLVVGRGVTGELFF. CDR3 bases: TGTGCTAGTGGTTTGGTAGTCGGGCGGGGGGTCACCGGGGAGCTGTTTTTT.

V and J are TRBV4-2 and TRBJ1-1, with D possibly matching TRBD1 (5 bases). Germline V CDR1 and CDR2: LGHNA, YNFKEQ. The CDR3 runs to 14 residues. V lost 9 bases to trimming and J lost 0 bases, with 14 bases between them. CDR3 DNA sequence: TGTGCCAGTTCCGGGGGAGACATGAACACTGAAGCTTTCTTT. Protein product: CASSGGDMNTEAFF.

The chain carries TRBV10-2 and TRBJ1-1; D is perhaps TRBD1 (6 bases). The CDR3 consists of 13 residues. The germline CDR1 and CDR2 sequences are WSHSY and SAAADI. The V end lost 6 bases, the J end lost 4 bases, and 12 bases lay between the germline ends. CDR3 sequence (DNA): TGCGCCAGCAGCTCTCAGGGGAGCACTGAAGCTTTCTTT. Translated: CASSSQGSTEAFF.

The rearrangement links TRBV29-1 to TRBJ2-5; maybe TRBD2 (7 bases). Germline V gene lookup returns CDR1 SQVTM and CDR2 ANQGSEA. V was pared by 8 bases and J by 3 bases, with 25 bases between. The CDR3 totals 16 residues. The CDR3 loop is CSSRRGGGGKKETQYF. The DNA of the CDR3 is TGCAGCTCTCGAAGGGGGGGTGGTGGGAAAAAAGAGACCCAGTACTTC.

CDR3 sequence reads: CASSLVGGIGETQYF. DNA for the CDR3: TGTGCCAGCAGCTTAGTGGGAGGGATTGGGGAGACCCAGTACTTC. V is TRBV7-2 and J is TRBJ2-5, with TRBD2 matching over 7 bases. The length of the CDR3 is 15 residues. V gave up 1 base and J gave up 5 bases; unmatched junction bases: 7. Germline V gene sequence: CDR1 SGHTA, CDR2 FQGNSA.

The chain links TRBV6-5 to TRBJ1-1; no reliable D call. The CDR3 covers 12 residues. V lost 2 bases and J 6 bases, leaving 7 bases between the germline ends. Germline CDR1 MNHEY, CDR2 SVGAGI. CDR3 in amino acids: CASSYPPAEAFF. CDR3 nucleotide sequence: TGTGCCAGCAGTTACCCTCCTGCTGAAGCTTTCTTT.

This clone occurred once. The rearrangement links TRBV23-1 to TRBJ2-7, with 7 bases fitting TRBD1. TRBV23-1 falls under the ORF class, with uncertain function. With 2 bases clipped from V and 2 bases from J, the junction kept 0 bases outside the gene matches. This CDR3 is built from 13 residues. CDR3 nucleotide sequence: TGCGCCAGCAGTCAAGGGACAGCCTACGAGCAGTACTTC. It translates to CASSQGTAYEQYF.

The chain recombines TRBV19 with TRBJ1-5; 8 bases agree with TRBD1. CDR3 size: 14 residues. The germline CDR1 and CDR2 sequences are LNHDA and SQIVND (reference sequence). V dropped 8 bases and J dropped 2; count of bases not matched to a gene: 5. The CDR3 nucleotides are TGTGCCAGTGCGACAGGGGATGGCAATCAGCCCCAGCATTTT. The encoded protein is CASATGDGNQPQHF.

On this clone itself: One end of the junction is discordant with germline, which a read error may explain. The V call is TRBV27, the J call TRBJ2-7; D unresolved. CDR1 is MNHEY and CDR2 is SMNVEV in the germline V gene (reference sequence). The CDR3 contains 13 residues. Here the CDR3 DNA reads TGTGCCAGCAGTCCCCTTTCCTCCCACGAGCAGTACTTC. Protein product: CASSPLSSHEQYF.

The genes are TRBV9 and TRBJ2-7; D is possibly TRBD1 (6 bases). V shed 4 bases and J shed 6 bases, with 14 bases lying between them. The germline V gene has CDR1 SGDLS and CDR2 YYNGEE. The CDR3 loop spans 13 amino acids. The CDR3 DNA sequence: TGTGCCAGCAGCACGCCCCCCAGGGGCGAGCAGTACTTC. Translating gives CASSTPPRGEQYF.

CDR3 residues: CASEQGTYGNTIYF. As DNA, the CDR3 is TGTGCCAGCGAGCAGGGAACGTATGGAAACACCATATATTTT. The gene calls are TRBV28 and TRBJ1-3, with D possibly TRBD1 on 5 matching bases. Trimming shortened V by 8 bases and J by 3 bases, and 14 bases separated the two germline ends. CDR3 length: 14 residues. Germline loops: CDR1 MDHEN, CDR2 SYDVKM.

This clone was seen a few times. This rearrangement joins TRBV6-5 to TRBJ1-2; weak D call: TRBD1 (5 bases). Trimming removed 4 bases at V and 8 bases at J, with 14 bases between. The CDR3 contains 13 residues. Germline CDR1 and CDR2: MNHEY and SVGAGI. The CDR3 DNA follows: TGTGCCAGCAGTTTGGCAGGGAAGGGAGGCTACACCTTC. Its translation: CASSLAGKGGYTF.

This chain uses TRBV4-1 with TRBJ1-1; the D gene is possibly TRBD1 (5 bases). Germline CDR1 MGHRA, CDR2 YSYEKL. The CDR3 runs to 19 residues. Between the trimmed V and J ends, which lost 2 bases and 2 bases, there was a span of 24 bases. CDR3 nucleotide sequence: TGCGCCAGCAGCCAAACCTACGGGTTAGGGGTAAGAGGAAACACTGAAGCTTTCTTT. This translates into CASSQTYGLGVRGNTEAFF.

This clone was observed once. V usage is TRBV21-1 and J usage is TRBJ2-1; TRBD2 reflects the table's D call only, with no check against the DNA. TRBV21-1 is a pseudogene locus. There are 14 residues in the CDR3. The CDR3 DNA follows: TGTGCCAGCAGCAATAGCGGGTCCTACAATGAGCAGTTCTTC. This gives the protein CASSNSGSYNEQFF.

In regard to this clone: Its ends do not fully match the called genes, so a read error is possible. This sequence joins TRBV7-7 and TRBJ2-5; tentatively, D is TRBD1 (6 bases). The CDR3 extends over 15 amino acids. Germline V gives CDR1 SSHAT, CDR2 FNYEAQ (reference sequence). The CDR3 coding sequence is TGTGCTAGCAGCTTAGGTTTACAGGGACAAGAGACCCAGTACTTC. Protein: CASSLGLQGQETQYF.

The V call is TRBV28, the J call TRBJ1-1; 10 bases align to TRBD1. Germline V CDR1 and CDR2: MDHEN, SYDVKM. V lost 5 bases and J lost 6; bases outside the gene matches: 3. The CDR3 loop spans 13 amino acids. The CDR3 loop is CASSPGQGAEAFF. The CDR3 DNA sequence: TGTGCCAGCAGTCCTGGACAGGGGGCTGAAGCTTTCTTT.